Shown below are 9 T cell receptor beta chains from a single sample sequenced in a study of T-cell reconstitution after alpha-beta-depleted transplantation in children. TCRbeta library construction was performed incorporating unique molecular identifiers. TCRdb reprocessed the PCR reads with MiXCR, giving one entry per CDR3 protein. The table includes roughly 50,000 distinct CDR3 sequences, about 40% detected once. The specimen was PBMCs, mostly from graft donor cells, collected 360 days after TCRalphabeta/CD19-depleted stem cell transplant. These receptors came from a male patient between 10 and 17 years old who had a stem cell transplant for acute lymphoblastic leukemia, so the T cells may come from the graft donor.

The chain recombines TRBV12-3 or TRBV12-4 with TRBJ2-7; D may be TRBD2 (5 bases). V gave up 5 bases and J gave up 4 bases, with 21 bases separating them. This CDR3 is built from 16 residues. The CDR3, as DNA: TGTGCCAGCAGTCCCACTCCTCGGAGCGGTGGGTACGAGCAGTACTTC. It translates to CASSPTPRSGGYEQYF.

This clonotype was observed a few times. The gene calls are TRBV5-6 and TRBJ2-2; perhaps TRBD2 as D (6 bases). Deletions cut 4 bases from V and 8 bases from J, with 6 bases between. The CDR3 totals 11 residues. Germline CDR1 is SGHDT and CDR2 is YYEEEE. Here the CDR3 reads CASSREGELFF. For the CDR3, the DNA is TGTGCCAGCAGCCGGGAGGGGGAGCTGTTTTTT.

V is TRBV27 and J is TRBJ2-1; D gene ambiguous. The CDR3 has 11 residues. Germline CDR1 MNHEY, CDR2 SMNVEV (reference sequence). Trimming removed 7 bases from V and 8 bases from J, with 9 bases in between. CDR3 sequence: CASKEFDEQFF. CDR3 DNA sequence: TGTGCCAGCAAGGAATTCGATGAGCAGTTCTTC.

The CDR3 loop is CASSLQRGGTGGTEQYF. CDR3 DNA: TGTGCCAGCAGCCTCCAGAGGGGAGGGACAGGGGGTACCGAGCAGTACTTC. This rearrangement joins TRBV11-2 to TRBJ2-7; TRBD1 matches at 11 bases. From germline, CDR1 is SGHAT and CDR2 FQNNGV. V shed 5 bases and J 6 bases; nucleotides not matched to a gene: 15. The CDR3 extends over 17 amino acids.

This clonotype showed up just a few times. This chain links TRBV6-2 or TRBV6-3 with TRBJ2-1; maybe TRBD2 (5 bases). Per germline, CDR1 MNHEY and CDR2 SVGEGT. V dropped 4 bases and J dropped 8 bases, with 15 bases sitting between them. The CDR3 sequence is 14 residues long. The CDR3 DNA follows: TGTGCCAGCAGTTGGGAGCCTGCAATCGATGAGCAGTTCTTC. This codes for CASSWEPAIDEQFF.

This chain uses TRBV27 with TRBJ2-6; D remains ambiguous. The CDR3 runs 12 residues. The germline V gene encodes CDR1 MNHEY and CDR2 SMNVEV (reference sequence). Trimming left V 5 bases short and J 13 bases short, with 12 bases between. Here the CDR3 DNA reads TGTGCCAGCAGTCGGGCCCTCGGGGTCCTGACTTTC. This translates into CASSRALGVLTF.

This clonotype was seen more than once but under ten times. This rearrangement joins TRBV24-1 to TRBJ2-5; D may be TRBD2 (6 bases). V shed 3 bases and J shed 7 bases, with 17 bases lying between them. Germline-derived CDR1 and CDR2 are KGHDR and SFDVKD. The CDR3 extends over 15 amino acids. The CDR3 sequence is CATSDPTSPKGTQYF. The CDR3 DNA is TGTGCCACCAGTGATCCGACTAGTCCTAAAGGGACCCAGTACTTC.

This clonotype was recorded once. This chain joins TRBV20-1 and TRBJ2-3; D is tentatively TRBD1 or TRBD2 (5 bases each). The CDR3 is made up of 15 amino acids. The V end was cut by 6 bases, the J end by 7 bases, with 23 bases between. The germline gives CDR1 DFQATT, CDR2 SNEGSKA (reference sequence). The DNA for the CDR3 is TGCAGTGCGAGAATCGGGGCGAACGATCGGAATACGCAGTATTTT. Encoded protein: CSARIGANDRNTQYF.

The chain carries TRBV3-1 and TRBJ2-6; D is undetermined. V lost 5 bases, J lost 2 bases, and 19 bases lay in between. Germline CDR1 LGHDT, CDR2 YNNKEL (reference sequence). This CDR3 has 18 residues. CDR3 amino acids: CASSSPRTIGPGANVLTF. The DNA for the CDR3 is TGTGCCAGCAGCTCTCCAAGGACGATAGGCCCTGGGGCCAACGTCCTGACTTTC. Together with reference TRBV3-1 and TRBJ2-6, the CDR3 gives the full variable domain: DTAVSQTPKYLVTQMGNDKSIKCEQNLGHDTMYWYKQDSKKFLKIMFSYNNKELIINETVPNRFSPKSPDKAHLNLHINSLELGDSAVYFCASSSPRTIGPGANVLTFGAGSRLTVL.